Each of the 2 T cell receptor beta chains below was sequenced from the same sample in a study of CD8+CD57+ T cells in acquired aplastic anemia. Template material for TCR beta VDJ and CDR3 profiling consisted of genomic DNA. A single record per CDR3 protein comes from TCRdb applying MiXCR to the reads. The profile shows some 170,000 distinct CDR3 sequences, roughly 40% of them singletons. The sequencing input was sorted CD4+, CD8+, or CD8+CD57+ T cells (not recorded which) from PBMCs. Receptor source: a human donor in good health.

This clonotype was seen ten or more times. This sequence joins TRBV6-5 and TRBJ2-7, with D unclear. The CDR3 is 11 amino acids. Germline V gives CDR1 MNHEY, CDR2 SVGAGI. V was clipped by 6 bases and J by 1 base, with 4 bases between them. CDR3 residues: CASRTSYEQYF. In DNA, the CDR3 is TGTGCCAGCAGAACTTCCTACGAGCAGTACTTC.

The rearrangement uses TRBV4-2 and TRBJ1-1; the D gene is possibly TRBD1 (6 bases). Between the trimmed V and J ends, which lost 4 bases and 4 bases, there was a span of 13 bases. The germline gives CDR1 LGHNA, CDR2 YNFKEQ. The CDR3 runs 14 residues. CDR3 loop: CASSLGDRPTEAFF. CDR3 DNA sequence: TGTGCCAGCAGCCTAGGAGACAGGCCCACTGAAGCTTTCTTT.